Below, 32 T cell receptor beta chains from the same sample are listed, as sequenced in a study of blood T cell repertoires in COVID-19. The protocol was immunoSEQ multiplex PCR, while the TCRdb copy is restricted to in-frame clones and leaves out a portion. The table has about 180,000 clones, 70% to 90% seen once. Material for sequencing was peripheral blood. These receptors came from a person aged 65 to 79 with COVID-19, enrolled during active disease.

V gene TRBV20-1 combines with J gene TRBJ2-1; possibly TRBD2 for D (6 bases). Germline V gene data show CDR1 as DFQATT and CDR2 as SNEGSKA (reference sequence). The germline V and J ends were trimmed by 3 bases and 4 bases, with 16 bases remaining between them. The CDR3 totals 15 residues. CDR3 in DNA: TGCAGTGCTAGTTTGTTAGCTGGGGGGTACAATGAGCAGTTCTTC. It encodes CSASLLAGGYNEQFF.

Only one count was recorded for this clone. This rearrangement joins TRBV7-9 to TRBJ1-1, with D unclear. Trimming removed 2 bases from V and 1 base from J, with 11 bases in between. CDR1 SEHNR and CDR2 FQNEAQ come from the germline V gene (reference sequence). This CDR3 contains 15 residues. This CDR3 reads CASSLPSEPNTEAFF. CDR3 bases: TGTGCCAGCAGCTTACCGTCAGAACCGAACACTGAAGCTTTCTTT.

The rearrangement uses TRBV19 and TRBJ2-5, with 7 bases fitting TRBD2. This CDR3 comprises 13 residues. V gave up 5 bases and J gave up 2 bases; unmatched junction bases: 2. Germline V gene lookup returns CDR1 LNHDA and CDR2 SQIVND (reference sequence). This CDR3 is CASSGGGQETQYF. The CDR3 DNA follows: TGTGCCAGTAGTGGCGGGGGTCAAGAGACCCAGTACTTC.

The CDR3 spells CASRQAYYTDTQYF. As DNA, the CDR3 is TGCGCCAGCAGACAAGCTTACTACACAGATACGCAGTATTTT. V and J are TRBV5-1 and TRBJ2-3; D is ambiguous. CDR1 and CDR2 (germline): SGHRS, YFSETQ. This CDR3 spans 14 amino acids. Between the trimmed V and J ends, which lost 5 bases and 2 bases, there was a span of 12 bases.

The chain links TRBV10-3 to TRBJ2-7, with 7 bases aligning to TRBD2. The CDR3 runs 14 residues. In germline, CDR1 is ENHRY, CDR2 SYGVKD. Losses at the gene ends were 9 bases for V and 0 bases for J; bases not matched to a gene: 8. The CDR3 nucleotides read TGTGCCATGGCCCGCGGGGGAGTCTCCTACGAGCAGTACTTC. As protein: CAMARGGVSYEQYF.

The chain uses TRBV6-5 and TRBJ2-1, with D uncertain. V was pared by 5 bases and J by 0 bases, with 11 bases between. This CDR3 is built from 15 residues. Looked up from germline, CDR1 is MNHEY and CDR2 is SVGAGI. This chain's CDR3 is CASSIRVSSYNEQFF. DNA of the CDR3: TGTGCCAGCAGTATACGCGTGAGCTCCTACAATGAGCAGTTCTTC.

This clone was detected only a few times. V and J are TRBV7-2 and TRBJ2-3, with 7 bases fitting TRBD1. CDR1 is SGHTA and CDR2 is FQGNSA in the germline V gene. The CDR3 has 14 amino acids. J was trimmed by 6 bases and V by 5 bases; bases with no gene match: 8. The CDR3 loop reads CASSEGARTDTQYF. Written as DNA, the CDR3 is TGTGCCAGCAGCGAGGGGGCAAGGACGGATACGCAGTATTTT. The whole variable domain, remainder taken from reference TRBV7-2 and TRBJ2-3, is GAGVSQSPSNKVTEKGKDVELRCDPISGHTALYWYRQSLGQGLEFLIYFQGNSAPDKSGLPSDRFSAERTGGSVSTLTIQRTQQEDSAVYLCASSEGARTDTQYFGPGTRLTVL.

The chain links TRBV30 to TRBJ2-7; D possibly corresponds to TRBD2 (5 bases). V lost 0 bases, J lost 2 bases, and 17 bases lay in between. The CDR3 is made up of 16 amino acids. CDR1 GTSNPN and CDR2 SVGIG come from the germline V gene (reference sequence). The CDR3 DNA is TGTGCCTGGAGTGTACCGGGGTCGCACACCACCTACGAGCAGTACTTC. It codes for CAWSVPGSHTTYEQYF.

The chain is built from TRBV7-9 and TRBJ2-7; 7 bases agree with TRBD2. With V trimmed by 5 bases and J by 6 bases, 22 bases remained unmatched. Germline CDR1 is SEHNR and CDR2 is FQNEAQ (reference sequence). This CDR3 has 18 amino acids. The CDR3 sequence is CASSLGPRGGRLGAEQYF. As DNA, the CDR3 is TGTGCCAGCAGCCTCGGACCCCGGGGAGGGAGGTTGGGAGCCGAGCAGTACTTC. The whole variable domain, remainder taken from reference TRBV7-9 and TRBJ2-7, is DTGVSQNPRHKITKRGQNVTFRCDPISEHNRLYWYRQTLGQGPEFLTYFQNEAQLEKSRLLSDRFSAERPKGSFSTLEIQRTEQGDSAMYLCASSLGPRGGRLGAEQYFGPGTRLTVT.

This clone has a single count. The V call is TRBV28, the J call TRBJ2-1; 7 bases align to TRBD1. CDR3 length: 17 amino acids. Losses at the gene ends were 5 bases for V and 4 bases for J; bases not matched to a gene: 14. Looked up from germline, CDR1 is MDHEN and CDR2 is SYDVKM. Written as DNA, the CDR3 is TGTGCCAGCAGTCCTCGTCCGGGACAGTTATTATACAATGAGCAGTTCTTC. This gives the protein CASSPRPGQLLYNEQFF.

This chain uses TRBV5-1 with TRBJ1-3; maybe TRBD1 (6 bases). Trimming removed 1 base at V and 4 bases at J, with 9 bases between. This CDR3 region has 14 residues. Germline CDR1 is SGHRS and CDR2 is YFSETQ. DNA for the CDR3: TGCGCCAGCAGCTTGTTACAGGGAGGAAACACCATATATTTT. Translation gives CASSLLQGGNTIYF.

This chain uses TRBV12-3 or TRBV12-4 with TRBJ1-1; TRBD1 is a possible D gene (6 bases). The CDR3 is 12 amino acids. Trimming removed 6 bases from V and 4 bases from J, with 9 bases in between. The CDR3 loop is CASRLRGTEAFF. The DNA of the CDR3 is TGTGCCAGCAGGCTCAGGGGCACTGAAGCTTTCTTT.

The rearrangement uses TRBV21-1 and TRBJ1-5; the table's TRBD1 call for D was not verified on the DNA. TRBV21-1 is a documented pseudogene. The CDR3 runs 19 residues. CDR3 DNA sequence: TGTGCCAGCAGCAAAAACATAAGGAGGGACAGGGGTATCAATCAGCCCCAGCATTTT. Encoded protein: CASSKNIRRDRGINQPQHF.

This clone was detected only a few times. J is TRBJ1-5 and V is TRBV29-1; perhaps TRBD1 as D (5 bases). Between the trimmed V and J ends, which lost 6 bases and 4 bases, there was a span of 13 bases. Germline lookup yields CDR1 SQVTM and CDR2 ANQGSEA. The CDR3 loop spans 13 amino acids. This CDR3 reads CSVTDTYNQPQHF. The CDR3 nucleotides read TGCAGCGTGACAGACACTTATAATCAGCCCCAGCATTTT.

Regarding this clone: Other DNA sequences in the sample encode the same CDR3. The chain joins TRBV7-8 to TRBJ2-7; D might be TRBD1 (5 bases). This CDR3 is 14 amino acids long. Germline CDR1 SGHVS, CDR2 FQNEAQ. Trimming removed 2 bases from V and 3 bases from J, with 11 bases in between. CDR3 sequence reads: CASSLNRGGYEQYF. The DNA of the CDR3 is TGTGCCAGCAGCTTAAATAGGGGCGGCTACGAGCAGTACTTC.

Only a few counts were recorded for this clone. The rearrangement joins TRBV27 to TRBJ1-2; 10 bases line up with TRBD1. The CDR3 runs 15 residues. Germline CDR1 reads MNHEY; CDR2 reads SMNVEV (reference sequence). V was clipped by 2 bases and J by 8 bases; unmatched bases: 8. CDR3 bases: TGTGCCAGCAGTTTAGACGGGACAGGGGAGGGCGGCTACACCTTC. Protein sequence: CASSLDGTGEGGYTF.

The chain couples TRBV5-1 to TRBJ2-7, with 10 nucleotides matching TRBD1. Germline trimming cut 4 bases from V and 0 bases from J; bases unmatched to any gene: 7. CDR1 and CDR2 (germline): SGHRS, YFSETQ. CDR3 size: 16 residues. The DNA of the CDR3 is TGCGCCAGCAGCCTCCGGGGGGACAGGGGCTCCTACGAGCAGTACTTC. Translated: CASSLRGDRGSYEQYF. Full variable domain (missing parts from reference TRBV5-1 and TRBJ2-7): KAGVTQTPRYLIKTRGQQVTLSCSPISGHRSVSWYQQTPGQGLQFLFEYFSETQRNKGNFPGRFSGRQFSNSRSEMNVSTLELGDSALYLCASSLRGDRGSYEQYFGPGTRLTVT.

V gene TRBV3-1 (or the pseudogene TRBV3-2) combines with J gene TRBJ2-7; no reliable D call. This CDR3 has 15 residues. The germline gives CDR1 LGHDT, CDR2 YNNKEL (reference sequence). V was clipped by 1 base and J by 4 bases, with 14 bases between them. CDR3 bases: TGTGCCAGCAGCCAAGTTATCGGAGCCGGATACGAGCAGTACTTC. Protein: CASSQVIGAGYEQYF.

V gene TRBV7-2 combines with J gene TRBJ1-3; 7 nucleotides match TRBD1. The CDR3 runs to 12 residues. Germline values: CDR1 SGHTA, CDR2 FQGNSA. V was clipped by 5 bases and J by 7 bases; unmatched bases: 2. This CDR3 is CASSPGGNTIYF. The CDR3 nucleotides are TGTGCCAGCAGCCCAGGGGGGAACACCATATATTTT. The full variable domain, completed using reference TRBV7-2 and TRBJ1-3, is GAGVSQSPSNKVTEKGKDVELRCDPISGHTALYWYRQSLGQGLEFLIYFQGNSAPDKSGLPSDRFSAERTGGSVSTLTIQRTQQEDSAVYLCASSPGGNTIYFGEGSWLTVV.

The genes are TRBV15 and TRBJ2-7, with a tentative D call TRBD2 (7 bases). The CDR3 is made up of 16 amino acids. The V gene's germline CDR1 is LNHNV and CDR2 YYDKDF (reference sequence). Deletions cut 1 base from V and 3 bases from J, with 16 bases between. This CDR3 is CATSRGVGGGDYEQYF. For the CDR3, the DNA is TGTGCCACCAGCAGAGGTGTCGGAGGGGGGGACTACGAGCAGTACTTC.

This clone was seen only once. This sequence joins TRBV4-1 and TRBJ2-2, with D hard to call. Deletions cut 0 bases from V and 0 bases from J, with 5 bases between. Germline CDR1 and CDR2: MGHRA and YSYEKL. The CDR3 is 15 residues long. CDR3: CASSQDPTNTGELFF. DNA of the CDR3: TGCGCCAGCAGCCAAGATCCAACGAACACCGGGGAGCTGTTTTTT.

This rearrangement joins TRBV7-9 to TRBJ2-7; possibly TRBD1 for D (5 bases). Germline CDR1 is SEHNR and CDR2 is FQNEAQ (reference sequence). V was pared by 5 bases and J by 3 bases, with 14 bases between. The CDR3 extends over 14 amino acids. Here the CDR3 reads CASSPRQTHYEQYF. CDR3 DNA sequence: TGTGCCAGCAGCCCGAGACAGACACACTACGAGCAGTACTTC.

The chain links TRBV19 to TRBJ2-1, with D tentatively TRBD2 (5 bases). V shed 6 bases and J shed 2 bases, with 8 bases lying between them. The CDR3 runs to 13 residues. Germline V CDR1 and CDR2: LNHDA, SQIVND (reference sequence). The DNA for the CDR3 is TGTGCCAGTAGCTTCGGGACCTACAATGAGCAGTTCTTC. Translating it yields CASSFGTYNEQFF.

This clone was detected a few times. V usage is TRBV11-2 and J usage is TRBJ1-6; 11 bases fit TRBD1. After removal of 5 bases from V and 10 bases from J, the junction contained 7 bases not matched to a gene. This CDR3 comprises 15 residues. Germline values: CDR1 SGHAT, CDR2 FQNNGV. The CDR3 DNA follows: TGTGCCAGCAGCGGGGGACAGGGGGTCAACTCACCCCTCCACTTT. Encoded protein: CASSGGQGVNSPLHF. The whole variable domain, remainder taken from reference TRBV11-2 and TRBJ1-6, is EAGVAQSPRYKIIEKRQSVAFWCNPISGHATLYWYQQILGQGPKLLIQFQNNGVVDDSQLPKDRFSAERLKGVDSTLKIQPAKLEDSAVYLCASSGGQGVNSPLHFGNGTRLTVT.

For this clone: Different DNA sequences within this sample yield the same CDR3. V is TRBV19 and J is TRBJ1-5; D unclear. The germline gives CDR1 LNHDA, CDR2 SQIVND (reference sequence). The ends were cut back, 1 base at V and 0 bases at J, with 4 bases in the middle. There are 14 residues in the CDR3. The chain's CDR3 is CASSIGSSNQPQHF. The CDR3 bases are TGTGCCAGTAGTATAGGTAGTAGCAATCAGCCCCAGCATTTT.

The CDR3, as DNA: TGTGCCAGTAATACCCTCCGGACAGGGAGCACAGATACGCAGTATTTT. This encodes CASNTLRTGSTDTQYF. The rearrangement links TRBV19 to TRBJ2-3, with 8 bases identical to TRBD1. Trimming cost V 7 bases and J 0 bases; bases outside gene matches: 9. This CDR3 comprises 16 residues. Germline CDR1 and CDR2: LNHDA and SQIVND (reference sequence).

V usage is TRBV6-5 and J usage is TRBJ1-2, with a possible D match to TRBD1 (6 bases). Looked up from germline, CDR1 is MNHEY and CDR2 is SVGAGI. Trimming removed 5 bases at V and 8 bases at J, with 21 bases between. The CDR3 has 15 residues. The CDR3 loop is CASSHPTGVVAGYTF. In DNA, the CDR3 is TGTGCCAGCAGTCACCCGACAGGAGTGGTGGCGGGCTACACCTTC.

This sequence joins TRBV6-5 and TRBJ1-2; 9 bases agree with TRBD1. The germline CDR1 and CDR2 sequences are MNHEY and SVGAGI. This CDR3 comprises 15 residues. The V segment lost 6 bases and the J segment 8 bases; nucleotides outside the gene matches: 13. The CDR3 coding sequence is TGTGCCAGCAGGGAGGGGGGACAGGGACTTTACGGCTACACCTTC. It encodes CASREGGQGLYGYTF.

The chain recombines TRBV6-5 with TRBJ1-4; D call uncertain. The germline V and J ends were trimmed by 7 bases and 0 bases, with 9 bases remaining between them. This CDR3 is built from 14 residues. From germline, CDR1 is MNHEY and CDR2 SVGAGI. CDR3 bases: TGTGCCAGCACTCTAGTTGCAACTAATGAAAAACTGTTTTTT. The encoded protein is CASTLVATNEKLFF.

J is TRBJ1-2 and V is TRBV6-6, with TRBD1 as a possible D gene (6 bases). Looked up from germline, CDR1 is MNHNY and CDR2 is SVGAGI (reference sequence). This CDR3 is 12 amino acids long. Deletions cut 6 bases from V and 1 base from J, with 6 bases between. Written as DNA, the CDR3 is TGTGCCAGCAGACAGGGTAACTATGGCTACACCTTC. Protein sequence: CASRQGNYGYTF.

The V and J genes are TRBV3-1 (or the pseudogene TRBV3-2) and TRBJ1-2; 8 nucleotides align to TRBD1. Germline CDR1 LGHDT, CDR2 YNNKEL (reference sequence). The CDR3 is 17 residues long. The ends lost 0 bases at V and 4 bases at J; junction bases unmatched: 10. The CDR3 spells CASSQDRGRGQGYGYTF. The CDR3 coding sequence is TGTGCCAGCAGCCAAGATCGGGGCAGGGGGCAAGGCTATGGCTACACCTTC.

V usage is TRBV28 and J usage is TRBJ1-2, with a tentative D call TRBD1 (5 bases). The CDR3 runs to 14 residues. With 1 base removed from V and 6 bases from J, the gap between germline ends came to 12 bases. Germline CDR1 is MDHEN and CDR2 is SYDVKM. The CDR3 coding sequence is TGTGCCAGCAGTTTATTCGGGGGTTCGGATGGCTACACCTTC. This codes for CASSLFGGSDGYTF.